This T cell receptor (beta chain) was documented in a study of cytomegalovirus exposure and HLA in healthy donors. Study-wide context: Assignment to the Caucasian-associated ancestry cluster applied to more than 75% of the roughly 410 genotyped donors.

Germline trimming cut 6 bases from V and 3 bases from J; bases unmatched to any gene: 5. CDR1 and CDR2 (germline): KGHSH, LQKENI. The CDR3 loop spans 14 amino acids. Comment on this clone: The antigen is undetermined.

Findings and caveats of the study: Per a later analysis, about 15,000 TCR beta sequences showed association with HLA alleles at 0.05 false discovery rate. The authors confirmed in vitro that a few CMV-associated chains were specific for CMV antigens. TCR beta V- and J-gene trimming was later associated with a missense DCLRE1C variant.

PCR used 60 Vbeta primers and 13 Jbeta primers. Assay used: immunoSEQ multiplex PCR; TCRdb lists only in-frame clones, some missing. The profile covers 200,000 to 250,000 clones, with more than 65% appearing a single time and 1.8% taken by the ten largest. The sequencing sample was made of PBMCs. The chain recombines TRBV18 with TRBJ2-3; 8 nucleotides match TRBD2. The TCR originated in a woman in her twenties or thirties in good health and CMV-seronegative. The chain's CDR3 is CASSPGGPTDTQYF. Here the CDR3 DNA reads TGTGCCAGCTCCCCGGGGGGGCCAACAGATACGCAGTATTTT.